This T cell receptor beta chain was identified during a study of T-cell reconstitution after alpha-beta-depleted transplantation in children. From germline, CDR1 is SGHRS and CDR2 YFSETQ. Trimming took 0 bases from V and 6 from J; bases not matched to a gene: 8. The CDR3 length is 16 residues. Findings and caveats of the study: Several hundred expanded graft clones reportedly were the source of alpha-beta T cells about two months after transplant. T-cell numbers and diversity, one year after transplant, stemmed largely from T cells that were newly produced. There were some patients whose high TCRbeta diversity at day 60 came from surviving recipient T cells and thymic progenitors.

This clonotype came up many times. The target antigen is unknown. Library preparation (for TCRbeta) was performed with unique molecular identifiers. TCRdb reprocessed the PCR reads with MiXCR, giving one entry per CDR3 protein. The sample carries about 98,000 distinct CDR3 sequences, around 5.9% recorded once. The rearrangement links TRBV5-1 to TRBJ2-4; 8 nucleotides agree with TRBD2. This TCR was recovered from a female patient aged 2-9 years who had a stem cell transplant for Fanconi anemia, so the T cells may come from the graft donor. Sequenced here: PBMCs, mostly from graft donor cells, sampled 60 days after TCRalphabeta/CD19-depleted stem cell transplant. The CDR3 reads CASSLVSGGPGNIQYF. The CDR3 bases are TGCGCCAGCAGCTTGGTGTCGGGGGGGCCGGGAAACATTCAGTACTTC.